These 16 T cell receptor beta chains originate from one sample sequenced in a study of T cell responses to AZD1222 COVID-19 vaccine. Libraries were prepared by immunoSEQ multiplex PCR; TCRdb keeps only in-frame clonotypes and omits some of them. The table lists 150,000 to 200,000 clones, around 90% of them singletons. Sequencing was performed on peripheral blood, taken 28 days after the second AZD1222 dose. The receptor source for this set is an adult who received the AZD1222 COVID-19 vaccine.

The genes are TRBV19 and TRBJ1-2; D remains ambiguous. In germline, CDR1 is LNHDA, CDR2 SQIVND (reference sequence). Trimming cost V 5 bases and J 8 bases, with 12 bases left between them. There are 12 residues in the CDR3. Here the CDR3 reads CASSERGGGYTF. CDR3 bases: TGTGCCAGTAGTGAACGAGGAGGCGGCTACACCTTC.

The rearrangement uses TRBV27 and TRBJ2-7; 7 nucleotides agree with TRBD1. The germline CDR1 and CDR2 sequences are MNHEY and SMNVEV (reference sequence). With 8 bases clipped from V and 0 bases from J, the junction kept 4 bases outside the gene matches. There are 13 residues in the CDR3. CDR3 sequence: CASGRDSSYEQYF. In DNA form, the CDR3 reads TGTGCCAGCGGTAGGGACAGCTCCTACGAGCAGTACTTC.

V gene TRBV25-1 combines with J gene TRBJ2-3, with no clear D. Germline values: CDR1 MGHDK, CDR2 SYGVNS. The length of the CDR3 is 16 residues. V was cut by 2 bases and J by 2 bases, with 14 bases left in between. The CDR3 region has the DNA TGTGCCAGCAGTGAAGTGGGCAGCAGAATCACAGATACGCAGTATTTT. Amino acids: CASSEVGSRITDTQYF. Full variable domain (rest looked up from reference TRBV25-1 and TRBJ2-3): EADIYQTPRYLVIGTGKKITLECSQTMGHDKMYWYQQDPGMELHLIHYSYGVNSTEKGDLSSESTVSRIRTEHFPLTLESARPSHTSQYLCASSEVGSRITDTQYFGPGTRLTVL.

The V call is TRBV9, the J call TRBJ2-5; 9 bases match TRBD1. With 2 bases clipped from V and 5 bases from J, the junction kept 7 bases outside the gene matches. The CDR3 runs 15 residues. Germline values: CDR1 SGDLS, CDR2 YYNGEE. CDR3 in amino acids: CASSVGQGGLETQYF. In nucleotides, the CDR3 is TGTGCCAGCAGCGTGGGACAGGGTGGTTTGGAGACCCAGTACTTC. The whole variable domain, remainder taken from reference TRBV9 and TRBJ2-5, is DSGVTQTPKHLITATGQRVTLRCSPRSGDLSVYWYQQSLDQGLQFLIQYYNGEERAKGNILERFSAQQFPDLHSELNLSSLELGDSALYFCASSVGQGGLETQYFGPGTRLLVL.

The V and J genes are TRBV27 and TRBJ1-1; the D gene is possibly TRBD1 (6 bases). Germline CDR1 MNHEY, CDR2 SMNVEV (reference sequence). The germline V and J ends were trimmed by 5 bases and 4 bases, with 17 bases remaining between them. The CDR3 sequence is 15 residues long. The CDR3: CASSSSGVLGTEAFF. The CDR3 region has the DNA TGTGCCAGCAGTAGCTCAGGGGTCCTGGGCACTGAAGCTTTCTTT.

The chain couples TRBV11-3 to TRBJ2-7, with 11 bases lining up with TRBD2. Germline V CDR1 and CDR2: SGHNT, YENEEA. V was clipped by 5 bases and J by 3 bases; unmatched bases: 3. This CDR3 is 14 amino acids long. CDR3 protein: CASSVGTSGYEQYF. In DNA form, the CDR3 reads TGTGCCAGCAGCGTCGGGACTAGCGGCTACGAGCAGTACTTC.

The gene calls are TRBV19 and TRBJ2-3; D gene unclear. CDR1 is LNHDA, CDR2 SQIVND, per germline (reference sequence). V was trimmed by 5 bases and J by 0 bases, leaving 15 bases between them. This CDR3 has 16 amino acids. Here the CDR3 reads CASSPWWQPSTDTQYF. The CDR3 nucleotides are TGTGCCAGTAGTCCCTGGTGGCAACCTAGCACAGATACGCAGTATTTT.

V and J are TRBV18 and TRBJ2-5; D tentatively fits TRBD1 or TRBD2 (6 bases each). This CDR3 has 15 residues. Trimming removed 0 bases at V and 5 bases at J, with 13 bases between. Germline lookup yields CDR1 KGHSH and CDR2 LQKENI. The CDR3 DNA is TGTGCCAGCTCACCACCGGGGGGCGCGGCGGAGACCCAGTACTTC. It yields the protein CASSPPGGAAETQYF.

The chain employs TRBV5-1 and TRBJ2-1; 12 bases agree with TRBD2. The germline gives CDR1 SGHRS, CDR2 YFSETQ. This CDR3 contains 15 residues. Trimming removed 0 bases from V and 6 bases from J; junction bases left unmatched: 1. CDR3 in amino acids: CASSLASGRGNEQFF. The DNA of the CDR3 is TGCGCCAGCAGCTTGGCTAGCGGGAGGGGCAATGAGCAGTTCTTC.

This CDR3 reads CASRRQGPSEAFF. CDR3 nucleotide sequence: TGTGCCAGTAGACGACAGGGGCCCTCTGAAGCTTTCTTT. The chain links TRBV28 to TRBJ1-1, with 8 positions matching TRBD1. J lost 6 bases, V lost 9 bases, and 9 bases had no gene match. The CDR3 extends over 13 amino acids. Germline V CDR1 and CDR2: MDHEN, SYDVKM.

The V call is TRBV3-1 (or the pseudogene TRBV3-2), the J call TRBJ1-2; D unclear. Germline values: CDR1 LGHDT, CDR2 YNNKEL (reference sequence). Between the trimmed V and J ends, which lost 3 bases and 8 bases, there was a span of 16 bases. The CDR3 extends over 14 amino acids. The CDR3: CASSQLAASEGYTF. For the CDR3, the DNA is TGTGCCAGCAGCCAGCTTGCGGCATCGGAAGGCTACACCTTC.

The rearrangement uses TRBV11-3 and TRBJ1-1, with TRBD1 as a possible D gene (5 bases). V was cut by 6 bases and J by 0 bases, with 14 bases left in between. From germline, CDR1 is SGHNT and CDR2 YENEEA. The CDR3 spans 15 residues. The CDR3 DNA is TGTGCCAGCAGTCGATTGGGGCCCATGAACACTGAAGCTTTCTTT. It codes for CASSRLGPMNTEAFF.

In its sample, this clone was seen once. This chain uses TRBV9 with TRBJ2-7, with TRBD2 identical over 7 bases. CDR3 length: 17 amino acids. Unmatched junction bases numbered 15, after V lost 0 bases and J lost 6 bases. Germline loops: CDR1 SGDLS, CDR2 YYNGEE. The CDR3 here is CASSVASTSVRLCEQYF. The CDR3 DNA reads TGTGCCAGCAGCGTAGCGTCAACTAGCGTACGTCTCTGCGAGCAGTACTTC.

There are a few counts of this clone. This chain joins TRBV6-5 and TRBJ1-6; D ambiguous. CDR3 length: 15 residues. Deletions cut 7 bases from V and 6 bases from J, with 16 bases between. CDR1 is MNHEY, CDR2 SVGAGI, per germline. The CDR3 coding sequence is TGTGCCAGCACCCTTGTAAAGGAGGCTAATTCACCCCTCCACTTT. It yields the protein CASTLVKEANSPLHF.

This chain links TRBV21-1 with TRBJ1-1; TRBD1 is the table's D call and was not checked against the DNA. TRBV21-1 is a known pseudogene. The CDR3 is made up of 16 amino acids. For the CDR3, the DNA is TGTGCCAGCAGCACTACGACAGGATATCGAAACACTGAAGCTTTCTTT. This codes for CASSTTTGYRNTEAFF.

The V gene is TRBV11-3, the J gene TRBJ2-2; tentatively, D is TRBD1 (5 bases). CDR1 SGHNT and CDR2 YENEEA come from the germline V gene. The CDR3 consists of 16 residues. Trimming left V 0 bases short and J 0 bases short, with 8 bases between. CDR3 region: CASSLEGPPNTGELFF. As DNA, the CDR3 is TGTGCCAGCAGCTTAGAGGGGCCCCCGAACACCGGGGAGCTGTTTTTT.